This T cell receptor beta chain was sequenced during a study of T cells in Graves' hyperthyroidism and ophthalmopathy. The study's findings and limits: Progression to ophthalmopathy was predicted a median of 6.5 months early.

To note about this clonotype: Its antigen is currently unknown.

Researchers amplified the TCR beta CDR3 regions from RNA transcripts. Researchers ran a first-round RT-PCR on the TCR CDR3 using the HTBI primer set. One entry per CDR3 protein results from TCRdb running MiXCR on the multiplex PCR reads. Among fewer than 200,000 distinct CDR3 sequences, 9.4% were seen once, and the ten largest hold 22%. CDR3 length equals 14 residues. Germline CDR1 and CDR2: LNHNV and YYDKDF (reference sequence). V lost 3 bases and J 9 bases, leaving 15 bases between the germline ends. Recently diagnosed hyperthyroidism of less than 2 months' duration affected patients aged 18 to 65. Sequencing was carried out using blood. The sequence derives from a woman aged 18-29 years with Graves' hyperthyroidism that later progressed to Graves' ophthalmopathy. V and J are TRBV15 and TRBJ2-1, with a weak D call TRBD2 (5 bases). This chain's CDR3 is CATSREARDLEQFF. CDR3 in DNA: TGTGCCACCAGCAGGGAGGCCCGGGATCTTGAGCAGTTCTTC. Supplemented by reference TRBV15 and TRBJ2-1, the full variable domain reads DAMVIQNPRYQVTQFGKPVTLSCSQTLNHNVMYWYQQKSSQAPKLLFHYYDKDFNNEADTPDNFQSRRPNTSFCFLDIRSPGLGDTAMYLCATSREARDLEQFFGPGTRLTVL.